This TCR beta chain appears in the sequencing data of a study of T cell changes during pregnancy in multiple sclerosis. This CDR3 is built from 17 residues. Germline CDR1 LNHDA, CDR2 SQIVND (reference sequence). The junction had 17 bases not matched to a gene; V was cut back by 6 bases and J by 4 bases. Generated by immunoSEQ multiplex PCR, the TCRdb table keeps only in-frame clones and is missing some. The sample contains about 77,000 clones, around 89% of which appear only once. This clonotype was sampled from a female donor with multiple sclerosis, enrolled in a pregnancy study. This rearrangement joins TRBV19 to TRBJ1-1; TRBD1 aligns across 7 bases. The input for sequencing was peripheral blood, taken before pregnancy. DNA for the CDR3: TGTGCCAGTAGAAGATTCGGGGACAGCGCGATGGGCACTGAAGCTTTCTTT. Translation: CASRRFGDSAMGTEAFF.